Given below is one T cell receptor (beta chain) in context. TCRdb's table, derived via immunoSEQ multiplex PCR, lists solely in-frame clones and lacks some. The sample holds 30,000 to 40,000 clones, about 92% seen once. This entry comes from a study of OX40 agonist ivuxolimab in advanced cancers. V lost 5 bases and J 1 base, leaving 17 bases between the germline ends. Looked up from germline, CDR1 is SGHTA and CDR2 is FQGNSA. The CDR3 is made up of 17 amino acids. The source was CD4+ or CD8+ T cells sorted from blood, collected in a trial of the OX40 agonist ivuxolimab. The clonotype originates from an adult with an advanced solid tumor such as melanoma, head and neck, liver or kidney cancer. The J gene is TRBJ2-2, the V gene TRBV7-2, with a possible D match to TRBD2 (6 bases). CDR3 DNA: TGTGCCAGCAGCACGATTTCTCTAGCGCTGAACACCGGGGAGCTGTTTTTT. Encoded protein: CASSTISLALNTGELFF.